These 8 T cell receptor beta chains came from one sample sequenced in a study of T cell clonotyping in hematopoietic cell transplantation. Data came from immunoSEQ multiplex PCR; TCRdb stores just in-frame clones and leaves some out. Here the sample spans 15,000 to 20,000 clones, approximately 83% being singletons. Sample: peripheral blood mononuclear cells. The receptor source for this set is a woman aged 40-49 years in good health. Some clones in this sample may be carry-over from other donors' samples.

V usage is TRBV28 and J usage is TRBJ2-7; TRBD2 matches 11 bases. Germline V gene lookup returns CDR1 MDHEN and CDR2 SYDVKM. With V trimmed by 10 bases and J by 3 bases, 2 bases remained unmatched. CDR3 size: 12 residues. In nucleotides, the CDR3 is TGTGCCACGACTAGCGGGGTCTACGAGCAGTACTTC. Its translation is CATTSGVYEQYF.

The gene calls are TRBV2 and TRBJ1-2; 7 bases align to TRBD1. The CDR3 is 12 residues long. Germline V lookup: CDR1 SNHLY, CDR2 FYNNEI. The trim removed 10 bases at V and 4 bases at J, leaving 6 bases unmatched. CDR3 sequence reads: CATGTAFYGYTF. DNA for the CDR3: TGTGCCACAGGGACAGCTTTCTATGGCTACACCTTC.

V is TRBV6-5 and J is TRBJ1-1; D unresolved. The germline gives CDR1 MNHEY, CDR2 SVGAGI. This CDR3 has 12 amino acids. V lost 2 bases to trimming and J lost 7 bases, with 8 bases between them. The DNA of the CDR3 is TGTGCCAGCAGTTACCCACAGAGTGAAGCTTTCTTT. Translating it yields CASSYPQSEAFF.

The rearrangement joins TRBV6-6 to TRBJ1-1; no clear D. Germline V lookup: CDR1 MNHNY, CDR2 SVGAGI (reference sequence). V lost 2 bases, J lost 5 bases, and 0 bases lay in between. This CDR3 is 10 amino acids long. The CDR3 region has the DNA TGTGCCAGCAGTTACACTGAAGCTTTCTTT. Translated, it gives CASSYTEAFF.

This rearrangement joins TRBV28 to TRBJ2-5; either TRBD1 or TRBD2 may fit D (5 bases each). V was pared by 7 bases and J by 5 bases, with 11 bases between. This CDR3 is built from 12 residues. CDR1 is MDHEN, CDR2 SYDVKM, per germline. CDR3 DNA: TGTGCCAGCACAGGGAGTCTGGAGACCCAGTACTTC. Translated, it gives CASTGSLETQYF.

This clone has more than one count but fewer than ten. The V gene is TRBV30, the J gene TRBJ2-3, with D perhaps TRBD2 (5 bases). With 5 bases removed from V and 0 bases from J, the gap between germline ends came to 9 bases. Per the germline V gene, CDR1 is GTSNPN and CDR2 is SVGIG (reference sequence). The CDR3 sequence is 13 residues long. The CDR3 DNA reads as TGTGCCTGGGCTAGCCTTAGCACAGATACGCAGTATTTT. Its translation: CAWASLSTDTQYF.

The CDR3 is CASSISGGWQAYEQYF. DNA of the CDR3: TGTGCCAGCAGTATATCAGGGGGCTGGCAGGCCTACGAGCAGTACTTC. V gene TRBV2 combines with J gene TRBJ2-7, with 8 bases fitting TRBD1. CDR1 and CDR2 from the germline V gene are SNHLY and FYNNEI. The length of the CDR3 is 16 residues. The ends lost 5 bases at V and 2 bases at J; junction bases unmatched: 11.

The chain carries TRBV28 and TRBJ2-5; 7 bases align to TRBD2. The ends lost 8 bases at V and 2 bases at J; junction bases unmatched: 8. Germline-derived CDR1 and CDR2 are MDHEN and SYDVKM. CDR3 length: 14 amino acids. Here the CDR3 DNA reads TGTGCCAGCGAACCGCGGGGGTTGCAAGAGACCCAGTACTTC. It encodes CASEPRGLQETQYF.